This is a list of T cell receptor beta chains from one sample in a study of T-cell reconstitution after alpha-beta-depleted transplantation in children. MiXCR, applied by TCRdb to the PCR reads, yields one record per CDR3 protein. The sample carries approximately 400,000 distinct CDR3 sequences, roughly 10% recorded once. The specimen was PBMCs from the stem cell graft donor, collected from the stem cell graft. The receptors were sampled from a human donor who donated a stem cell graft to a child with acute myeloid leukemia. The conserved cysteine and the conserved F or W are not part of the CDR3 here. Each record gives: clone size, CDR3 length, V gene, J gene, CDR3 protein. Part of the rows lack a size; the others show once, few, many or a class for expanded clones.

abundance: few; len: 13; v_gene: TRBV25-1; j_gene: TRBJ1-1; CDR3aa: ASSAGSSPRLRAF
abundance: many; len: 13; v_gene: TRBV5-1; j_gene: TRBJ1-3; CDR3aa: ASSQGAGSGNTIY
abundance: NA; len: 10; v_gene: TRBV27; j_gene: TRBJ1-2; CDR3aa: ASSFGGSGYT
abundance: few; len: 13; v_gene: TRBV4-2; j_gene: TRBJ1-2; CDR3aa: ASSREGGGNYGYT
abundance: many; len: 16; v_gene: TRBV3-1; j_gene: TRBJ2-3; CDR3aa: ASSQGAGGTARPDTQY
abundance: NA; len: 16; v_gene: TRBV11-1; j_gene: TRBJ2-3; CDR3aa: ASSLGVIGTGFADTQY
abundance: many; len: 12; v_gene: TRBV20-1; j_gene: TRBJ2-7; CDR3aa: SARDIGESYEQY
abundance: NA; len: 13; v_gene: TRBV20-1; j_gene: TRBJ2-3; CDR3aa: SIHGGGTRTDTQY
abundance: few; len: 10; v_gene: TRBV27; j_gene: TRBJ2-5; CDR3aa: ASSHEGGTQY
abundance: few; len: 12; v_gene: TRBV29-1; j_gene: TRBJ2-7; CDR3aa: SVEEGTSVYEQY
abundance: many; len: 14; v_gene: TRBV5-1; j_gene: TRBJ1-3; CDR3aa: ASSLGGPRRGNTIY
abundance: NA; len: 13; v_gene: TRBV30; j_gene: TRBJ1-2; CDR3aa: AWSDPSQRLRGYT
abundance: NA; len: 12; v_gene: TRBV7-3; j_gene: TRBJ1-2; CDR3aa: ASSLQGSNYGYT